The T cell receptor beta chain described here comes from a study of blood T cell repertoires in COVID-19. In the study overall: Samples of COVID-19 (acute and convalescent) were obtained from the United States, Italy and Spain. PBMCs, B-cell-depleted T cells, or T cells were the source of the cDNA or gDNA that made up the material.

This clone was counted a single time. In the authors' workflow: How many nucleated cells were present was estimated from reference gene primer amplification. The method was immunoSEQ multiplex PCR; TCRdb's version includes in-frame clones alone and lacks a portion of them. V, J and clone size were drawn from that table, and D and trimming were deduced from the DNA. This sample has fewer than 300,000 clones, with about nine tenths found just once. Seattle researchers signed up patients amid active infection and tracked them longitudinally. The CDR3 covers 15 residues. Germline CDR1 is LGHNA and CDR2 is YSLEER. Trimming removed 0 bases from V and 1 base from J; junction bases left unmatched: 2.

The clonotype comes from a woman aged 45-65 years with COVID-19, enrolled during active disease. The specimen sequenced was peripheral blood. The chain uses TRBV4-3 and TRBJ1-1; 7 nucleotides align to TRBD1. As DNA, the CDR3 is TGCGCCAGCAGCCAAGAAAGGGGGCCGAACACTGAAGCTTTCTTT. It is translated as CASSQERGPNTEAFF.